These T cell receptor beta chains were read from a single sample in a study of blood T cell repertoires in COVID-19. Data came from immunoSEQ multiplex PCR; TCRdb stores just in-frame clones and leaves some out. Of about 270,000 clones in the sample, around nine tenths are singletons; the top ten hold about 10%. The sample taken for sequencing was peripheral blood. The receptor source for this set is a man in his forties with active or convalescent COVID-19. Both conserved end residues are part of each CDR3. The D gene is left open where the match is weak. Clone size is not always given. Where it is, it says once, few, many or a class for expanded clones.

-,TRBD1,TRBJ1-5,20,TRBV5-1,CASSLDLGQGEPRSNQPQHF,TGCGCCAGCAGCTTGGATCTGGGACAGGGGGAACCACGAAGCAATCAGCCCCAGCATTTT
-,-,TRBJ1-2,13,TRBV19,CASSTTAIDGYTF,TGTGCCAGTAGTACGACAGCTATAGATGGCTACACCTTC
-,TRBD1,TRBJ1-4,14,TRBV6-6,CASSWTGLNEKLFF,TGTGCCAGCAGTTGGACAGGGCTTAATGAAAAACTGTTTTTT
-,-,TRBJ1-2,17,TRBV9,CASSAPTLGQPNYGYTF,TGTGCCAGCAGCGCTCCCACCCTGGGGCAGCCTAACTATGGCTACACCTTC
-,-,TRBJ2-6,16,TRBV11-2,CASSFLGGWGANVLTF,TGTGCCAGCAGCTTCTTAGGGGGTTGGGGGGCCAACGTCCTGACTTTC
-,-,TRBJ1-3,14,TRBV19,CASSMGQAGNTIYF,TGTGCCAGTAGTATGGGGCAGGCTGGAAACACCATATATTTT
-,-,TRBJ1-5,14,TRBV10-3,CAISGGVSNQPQHF,TGTGCCATCAGTGGCGGCGTTAGCAATCAGCCCCAGCATTTT
-,-,TRBJ2-7,14,TRBV27,CASSLSTQEGEQYF,TGTGCCAGCAGTTTATCAACCCAGGAGGGCGAGCAGTACTTC
-,TRBD2,TRBJ2-1,12,TRBV27,CASRGGGREQFF,TGTGCCAGCAGGGGCGGGGGACGGGAGCAGTTCTTC
-,-,TRBJ1-4,17,TRBV4-2,CASSPSGRVATNEKLFF,TGTGCCAGCAGCCCCTCGGGGAGGGTCGCAACTAATGAAAAACTGTTTTTT
-,-,TRBJ2-7,12,TRBV4-2,CASSQEAGEQYF,TGTGCCAGCAGCCAAGAGGCGGGCGAGCAGTACTTC
-,-,TRBJ2-6,17,TRBV18,CASSRRTGDSGANVLTF,TGTGCCAGCTCACGGCGGACGGGAGACTCTGGGGCCAACGTCCTGACTTTC
-,-,TRBJ2-3,15,TRBV9,CASSVGSVLTDTQYF,TGTGCCAGCAGCGTAGGAAGCGTCCTCACAGATACGCAGTATTTT
once,-,TRBJ1-3,16,TRBV3-1/TRBV3-2,CASSQAPGYSGNTIYF,TGTGCCAGCAGCCAAGCTCCAGGTTACTCTGGAAACACCATATATTTT
-,-,TRBJ1-2,16,TRBV15,CATSRDVEGSIYGYTF,TGTGCCACCAGCAGAGATGTGGAGGGGAGTATCTATGGCTACACCTTC
-,TRBD2,TRBJ2-7,16,TRBV3-1/TRBV3-2,CASSQARGTSGGEQYF,TGTGCCAGCAGCCAAGCCCGGGGGACTAGCGGGGGGGAGCAGTACTTC
-,TRBD1,TRBJ2-2,15,TRBV5-1,CASTPQGADTGELFF,TGCGCCAGCACTCCACAGGGGGCGGACACCGGGGAGCTGTTTTTT
-,-,TRBJ1-3,16,TRBV30,CAWSEQGVSSGNTIYF,TGTGCCTGGAGTGAACAGGGCGTCAGCTCTGGAAACACCATATATTTT
-,TRBD1,TRBJ2-3,18,TRBV2,CASSEAPSTDRVGDTQYF,TGTGCCAGCAGTGAAGCGCCGTCTACGGACAGGGTTGGAGATACGCAGTATTTT
-,-,TRBJ2-1,13,TRBV12-3/TRBV12-4,CASGRYSYNEQFF,TGTGCCAGCGGGCGTTACTCCTACAATGAGCAGTTCTTC
-,-,TRBJ1-3,14,TRBV19,CASSSSVAGNTIYF,TGTGCCAGTAGTAGTAGTGTCGCTGGAAACACCATATATTTT
-,-,TRBJ2-5,14,TRBV28,CASTEGGAGETQYF,TGTGCCAGCACCGAGGGGGGGGCGGGCGAGACCCAGTACTTC
-,TRBD1,TRBJ1-6,14,TRBV27,CASSPGGMNSPLHF,TGTGCCAGCAGTCCAGGGGGCATGAATTCACCCCTCCACTTT
-,TRBD2,TRBJ2-1,15,TRBV10-3,CAISTLAGGRNEQFF,TGTGCCATCAGTACACTAGCGGGGGGGCGAAATGAGCAGTTCTTC
-,-,TRBJ2-3,14,TRBV7-9,CASSLGGATDTQYF,TGTGCCAGCAGCTTAGGGGGCGCAACAGATACGCAGTATTTT
-,TRBD2,TRBJ2-1,15,TRBV6-6,CASRDTSGTLNEQFF,TGTGCCAGCAGGGATACTAGCGGGACCCTTAATGAGCAGTTCTTC